These T cell receptor beta chains were read from a single sample in a study of shared clonotypes between healthy human individuals. Assay used: immunoSEQ multiplex PCR; TCRdb lists only in-frame clones, some missing. The sample lists 730,000 or so clones; about two thirds were seen once. Specimen: memory CD4+ T cells sorted from blood. Every receptor here comes from a woman in her 30s in good health. Each CDR3 is given with its conserved first and last residue. Fields, in order: V gene, CDR3 length, J gene, clone size, D gene, CDR3 DNA, CDR3 protein. D genes are given only for firm matches. Clone sizes are given selectively: once, few, many, or a class where the clone is expanded.

TRBV15,14,TRBJ1-2,-,-,TGTGCCACCAGTCCGAACAGGGCAAACTATGGCTACACCTTC,CATSPNRANYGYTF
TRBV7-2,17,TRBJ2-7,-,TRBD2,TGTGCCAGCAGCTTAGCGGGACTAGCGGGGGCGGGGGGGGAGCAGTACTTC,CASSLAGLAGAGGEQYF
TRBV7-9,14,TRBJ1-4,-,-,TGTGCCAGCAGCTTAGCAGGGTTGGGGGAAAAACTGTTTTTT,CASSLAGLGEKLFF
TRBV2,15,TRBJ1-2,-,TRBD1,TGTGCCAGCAGTGAAGGGGTCAGGGGGCGGTATGGCTACACCTTC,CASSEGVRGRYGYTF
TRBV6-1,12,TRBJ2-7,-,-,TGTGCCAGCAGTGAAGAGACGAGCAGAGAGTACTTC,CASSEETSREYF
TRBV4-1,14,TRBJ2-7,-,-,TGCGCCAGCAGCCAGCAGTTGTTCTCCTACGAGCAGTACTTC,CASSQQLFSYEQYF
TRBV29-1,13,TRBJ2-3,few,-,TGCAGCGTTGTCAAGCGGTTCACAGATACGCAGTATTTT,CSVVKRFTDTQYF
TRBV19,16,TRBJ2-1,-,TRBD2,TGTGCCAGTAGTAGACCCTCTAGCGGGAGAAGTAATGAGCAGTTCTTC,CASSRPSSGRSNEQFF
TRBV10-3,16,TRBJ2-3,once,TRBD2,TGTGCCATCAGTGAGGGGGGACTAGCGGCTTCAGATACGCAGTATTTT,CAISEGGLAASDTQYF
TRBV28,17,TRBJ1-4,-,TRBD1,TGTGCCAGCAGTTCATTCTCCGACAGGGCGTCTAATGAAAAACTGTTTTTT,CASSSFSDRASNEKLFF
TRBV7-9,15,TRBJ2-3,-,TRBD2,TGTGCCAGCAGCTTAGCTGGACTAGCGGGGGATACGCAGTATTTT,CASSLAGLAGDTQYF
TRBV7-2,16,TRBJ2-5,few,TRBD2,TGTGCCAGCAGCTTAGGGGGACTAGCGGGTTGGGAGACCCAGTACTTC,CASSLGGLAGWETQYF
TRBV5-1,12,TRBJ1-5,-,-,TGCGCCAGCAGCCATGGACCGGGGGTGGGGCATTTT,CASSHGPGVGHF
TRBV11-2,13,TRBJ1-5,-,-,TGTGCCAGCAGCTCGCAAAGGGATCAGCCCCAGCATTTT,CASSSQRDQPQHF
TRBV30,14,TRBJ2-5,-,-,TGTGCCTGGAGTGTACGAATGGTGAAAGAGACCCAGTACTTC,CAWSVRMVKETQYF
TRBV4-2,17,TRBJ2-3,-,TRBD2,TGTGCCAGCAGCCAAGACCAGCGGGAGGTGCGGGCAGATACGCAGTATTTT,CASSQDQREVRADTQYF
TRBV18,15,TRBJ2-5,-,TRBD2,TGTGCCAGCTCACCAAGTGCGGGAGAGCGGGAGACCCAGTACTTC,CASSPSAGERETQYF
TRBV5-1,13,TRBJ2-7,few,-,TGCGCCAGCAGCTTGGGTCTACTGGGGGAGCAGTACTTC,CASSLGLLGEQYF
TRBV5-1,14,TRBJ2-5,-,-,TGCGCCAGCAGCCCACATACAGGGTTGGAGACCCAGTACTTC,CASSPHTGLETQYF
TRBV7-2,13,TRBJ2-1,-,TRBD2,TGTGCCAGCAGCGAGTTTATAGCGGGAGTATGGTTCTTC,CASSEFIAGVWFF
TRBV5-4,16,TRBJ2-7,once,TRBD1,TGTGCCAGCAGCTTACAGTTGGGGACAGGGTCCTACGAGCAGTACTTC,CASSLQLGTGSYEQYF
TRBV7-2,15,TRBJ2-4,few,-,TGTGCCAGCAGCCCCGACTATACAGCCAAAAACATTCAGTACTTC,CASSPDYTAKNIQYF
TRBV4-2,15,TRBJ2-2,-,-,TGTGCCAGCAGCCATATAGGGGGGAACACCGGGGAGCTGTTTTTT,CASSHIGGNTGELFF
TRBV5-1,13,TRBJ2-1,-,TRBD2,TGCGCCAGCAGCCACCCTAGCGGAAATGAGCAGTTCTTC,CASSHPSGNEQFF